A single sample gave rise to the 28 T cell receptor beta chains below, sequenced in a study of PD-1 blockade in classical Hodgkin lymphoma. TCRdb keeps only in-frame clones here, not all; method: immunoSEQ multiplex PCR. In the table there are 130,000 to 150,000 clones, around 84% of which are singletons. Brentuximab vedotin exposure varied, and every patient relapsed after autologous stem cell transplantation. The sequences come from peripheral blood mononuclear cells (PBMCs), collected before the second cycle of nivolumab. The origin of the receptors is a human donor with classical Hodgkin lymphoma.

The rearrangement links TRBV29-1 to TRBJ2-7, with 8 nucleotides matching TRBD1. V dropped 5 bases and J dropped 5; count of bases not matched to a gene: 8. The CDR3 is 13 residues long. The germline V gene has CDR1 SQVTM and CDR2 ANQGSEA. CDR3 sequence reads: CSVLPDRVNEQYF. In DNA form, the CDR3 reads TGCAGCGTTCTCCCGGACAGGGTTAACGAGCAGTACTTC.

This clone was observed a few times. The chain couples TRBV7-9 to TRBJ1-6; D uncertain. The V end lost 3 bases, the J end lost 6 bases, and 6 bases lay between the germline ends. Germline V lookup: CDR1 SEHNR, CDR2 FQNEAQ (reference sequence). The CDR3 extends over 13 amino acids. The CDR3 region has the DNA TGTGCCAGCAGCTTGGTGGGTAATTCACCCCTCCACTTT. Translated, it gives CASSLVGNSPLHF. Filled out from reference TRBV7-9 and TRBJ1-6, the complete variable domain reads DTGVSQNPRHKITKRGQNVTFRCDPISEHNRLYWYRQTLGQGPEFLTYFQNEAQLEKSRLLSDRFSAERPKGSFSTLEIQRTEQGDSAMYLCASSLVGNSPLHFGNGTRLTVT.

The V call is TRBV5-6, the J call TRBJ1-3, with D possibly matching TRBD1 (6 bases). Germline CDR1 is SGHDT and CDR2 is YYEEEE. This CDR3 contains 15 residues. V lost 4 bases and J lost 0, with 11 bases in between. This chain's CDR3 is CASSAGQRSGNTIYF. DNA for the CDR3: TGTGCCAGCAGCGCCGGACAGCGCTCTGGAAACACCATATATTTT.

The chain links TRBV7-9 to TRBJ2-5; 7 bases agree with TRBD2. Per the germline V gene, CDR1 is SEHNR and CDR2 is FQNEAQ (reference sequence). The V and J ends lost 5 bases and 4 bases, in that order; junction bases with no gene match: 4. The CDR3 consists of 13 residues. CDR3 sequence reads: CASSLLARETQYF. DNA of the CDR3: TGTGCCAGCAGCCTACTAGCGAGAGAGACCCAGTACTTC.

This clone has only a few counts. V is TRBV9 and J is TRBJ1-6; D ambiguous. The CDR3 totals 17 residues. The germline CDR1 and CDR2 sequences are SGDLS and YYNGEE. The V gene lost 0 bases and the J gene lost 0 bases, with 10 bases spanning the gap. The CDR3 reads CASSVELGSSYNSPLHF. DNA for the CDR3: TGTGCCAGCAGCGTAGAGTTGGGAAGCTCCTATAATTCACCCCTCCACTTT.

This clone was observed a handful of times. The chain couples TRBV2 to TRBJ2-4; D call uncertain. Germline-derived CDR1 and CDR2 are SNHLY and FYNNEI. Trimming left V 6 bases short and J 0 bases short, with 6 bases between. This CDR3 region has 13 residues. The CDR3 DNA reads as TGTGCCAGCAGAACCCTAGCCAAAAACATTCAGTACTTC. The encoded protein is CASRTLAKNIQYF.

This chain links TRBV6-5 with TRBJ1-1; D is ambiguous. This CDR3 contains 13 residues. Germline loops: CDR1 MNHEY, CDR2 SVGAGI. V dropped 0 bases and J dropped 5 bases, with 7 bases sitting between them. DNA of the CDR3: TGTGCCAGCAGTTACTCATTCTGGACTGAAGCTTTCTTT. Translated, it gives CASSYSFWTEAFF.

This clone has a handful of counts. The chain recombines TRBV28 with TRBJ2-1, with D uncertain. This CDR3 is built from 15 residues. V was trimmed by 6 bases and J by 0 bases, leaving 12 bases between them. CDR1 is MDHEN and CDR2 is SYDVKM in the germline V gene. The DNA for the CDR3 is TGTGCCAGCAGCCTACAGTGGAGCTCCTACAATGAGCAGTTCTTC. Translation gives CASSLQWSSYNEQFF.

The chain carries TRBV5-4 and TRBJ1-2, with D tentatively TRBD1 (5 bases). Trimming took 0 bases from V and 8 from J, leaving 17 bases between them. CDR3 length: 15 amino acids. Germline values: CDR1 SGHNT, CDR2 YYREEE (reference sequence). In DNA form, the CDR3 reads TGTGCCAGCAGCTTGGTGTCCAGGATAAGGGACGGCTACACCTTC. This encodes CASSLVSRIRDGYTF.

The V and J genes are TRBV10-3 and TRBJ1-2; weak D call: TRBD1 (5 bases). This CDR3 spans 13 amino acids. The germline V gene encodes CDR1 ENHRY and CDR2 SYGVKD. Trimming shortened V by 3 bases and J by 5 bases, and 10 bases separated the two germline ends. As DNA, the CDR3 is TGTGCCATCAGTGATGGGGGTTGGTATGGCTACACCTTC. Translation: CAISDGGWYGYTF.

The chain combines TRBV5-1 with TRBJ2-2, with D uncertain. V lost 4 bases and J 0 bases, leaving 7 bases between the germline ends. Germline lookup yields CDR1 SGHRS and CDR2 YFSETQ. CDR3 length: 14 amino acids. The CDR3 loop is CASSLAPNTGELFF. The CDR3 DNA follows: TGCGCCAGCAGCCTTGCTCCGAACACCGGGGAGCTGTTTTTT. Looking up the rest from reference TRBV5-1 and TRBJ2-2 gives the full variable domain: KAGVTQTPRYLIKTRGQQVTLSCSPISGHRSVSWYQQTPGQGLQFLFEYFSETQRNKGNFPGRFSGRQFSNSRSEMNVSTLELGDSALYLCASSLAPNTGELFFGEGSRLTVL.

The V and J genes are TRBV2 and TRBJ1-5, with D possibly being TRBD1 (6 bases). This CDR3 is 15 amino acids long. The germline gives CDR1 SNHLY, CDR2 FYNNEI. Deletions cut 6 bases from V and 0 bases from J, with 12 bases between. The CDR3 coding sequence is TGTGCCAGCAGCTTCGACAGGTTTAGCAATCAGCCCCAGCATTTT. This encodes CASSFDRFSNQPQHF.

The chain couples TRBV7-9 to TRBJ1-1, with 7 bases aligning to TRBD1. V dropped 9 bases and J dropped 4; count of bases not matched to a gene: 5. Germline CDR1 and CDR2: SEHNR and FQNEAQ (reference sequence). The length of the CDR3 is 12 residues. The CDR3 DNA follows: TGTGCCAGTGACAGGGTTGGCACTGAAGCTTTCTTT. Its translation: CASDRVGTEAFF. Using reference TRBV7-9 and TRBJ1-1 for the parts outside the CDR3, the full variable domain is DTGVSQNPRHKITKRGQNVTFRCDPISEHNRLYWYRQTLGQGPEFLTYFQNEAQLEKSRLLSDRFSAERPKGSFSTLEIQRTEQGDSAMYLCASDRVGTEAFFGQGTRLTVV.

The gene calls are TRBV6-4 and TRBJ2-7; D may be TRBD2 (7 bases). V was clipped by 11 bases and J by 1 base, with 18 bases between them. The germline V gene encodes CDR1 MRHNA and CDR2 SNTAGT. The CDR3 totals 14 residues. CDR3 sequence (DNA): TGTGCCCAAGGGGGGCGGGAGAAATCCTACGAGCAGTACTTC. Amino acids: CAQGGREKSYEQYF.

In this sample, this clone turned up once. This chain links TRBV4-3 with TRBJ2-7, with 11 nucleotides matching TRBD1. V gave up 4 bases and J gave up 7 bases; unmatched junction bases: 9. The CDR3 consists of 15 residues. CDR1 and CDR2 (germline): LGHNA, YSLEER. The CDR3 reads CASSRTSGTGGEQYF. CDR3 nucleotide sequence: TGCGCCAGCAGCCGAACTTCCGGGACAGGGGGGGAGCAGTACTTC.

The chain employs TRBV18 and TRBJ2-3, with D possibly TRBD1 on 6 matching bases. V was cut by 0 bases and J by 0 bases, with 10 bases left in between. This CDR3 comprises 16 residues. The germline CDR1 and CDR2 sequences are KGHSH and LQKENI. CDR3 region: CASSPPRTASTDTQYF. CDR3 DNA sequence: TGTGCCAGCTCACCACCGAGGACAGCAAGCACAGATACGCAGTATTTT.

A word on this clone: One end of the junction does not line up with germline, which may come from a read error. The chain carries TRBV7-9 and TRBJ1-5; the D gene is possibly TRBD1 (6 bases). Looked up from germline, CDR1 is SEHNR and CDR2 is FQNEAQ (reference sequence). The CDR3 contains 12 residues. The CDR3 is CASSFYRELLIF. The DNA of the CDR3 is TGTGCCAGCAGCTTTTACAGGGAATTACTAATTTTT.

The rearrangement uses TRBV10-1 and TRBJ2-7; tentatively, D is TRBD1 or TRBD2 (6 bases each). V dropped 3 bases and J dropped 5 bases, with 14 bases sitting between them. CDR1 and CDR2 from the germline V gene are WNHNN and SYGVQD (reference sequence). The CDR3 extends over 14 amino acids. CDR3 in DNA: TGCGCCAGCAGTGAAGATCCGGGGGCCCACGAGCAGTACTTC. This sequence encodes CASSEDPGAHEQYF.

The chain joins TRBV10-3 to TRBJ2-7; D call uncertain. V shed 2 bases and J shed 3 bases, with 5 bases lying between them. The CDR3 totals 12 residues. Germline V gives CDR1 ENHRY, CDR2 SYGVKD. The CDR3 here is CAISEQFYEQYF. In DNA form, the CDR3 reads TGTGCCATCAGTGAGCAGTTCTACGAGCAGTACTTC.

This clone was detected only once. The rearrangement links TRBV5-1 to TRBJ2-1; 13 positions agree with TRBD2. CDR1 and CDR2 from the germline V gene are SGHRS and YFSETQ. There are 16 residues in the CDR3. V trimming: 7 bases; J trimming: 4 bases; junction bases outside the gene matches: 8. CDR3 loop: CASRGGGLAGYNEQFF. The CDR3 DNA reads as TGCGCCAGCCGCGGCGGGGGACTAGCGGGGTACAATGAGCAGTTCTTC.

The chain links TRBV5-1 to TRBJ1-1; the D is unclear. CDR3 length equals 15 residues. V was pared by 0 bases and J by 1 base, with 10 bases between. Germline V gene lookup returns CDR1 SGHRS and CDR2 YFSETQ. The CDR3 region has the DNA TGCGCCAGCAGCTTGGATGACCCTGGGAACACTGAAGCTTTCTTT. The encoded protein is CASSLDDPGNTEAFF. Full variable domain (outside the CDR3, taken from reference TRBV5-1 and TRBJ1-1): KAGVTQTPRYLIKTRGQQVTLSCSPISGHRSVSWYQQTPGQGLQFLFEYFSETQRNKGNFPGRFSGRQFSNSRSEMNVSTLELGDSALYLCASSLDDPGNTEAFFGQGTRLTVV.

The rearrangement uses TRBV18 and TRBJ1-1; D call uncertain. This CDR3 region has 14 residues. Trimming stripped 3 bases from V and 2 bases from J, with 10 bases between. The germline V gene encodes CDR1 KGHSH and CDR2 LQKENI. Written as DNA, the CDR3 is TGTGCCAGCTCACCGCTCCCAGTTAACACTGAAGCTTTCTTT. As protein: CASSPLPVNTEAFF.

The rearrangement joins TRBV19 to TRBJ2-3; maybe TRBD1 (6 bases). V was trimmed by 1 base and J by 2 bases, leaving 13 bases between them. This CDR3 region has 16 residues. Germline V gives CDR1 LNHDA, CDR2 SQIVND (reference sequence). CDR3 bases: TGTGCCAGTAGTATAGTATGGGGGACATTCACAGATACGCAGTATTTT. Its translation: CASSIVWGTFTDTQYF.

The chain joins TRBV6-5 to TRBJ2-3; the D is unclear. Germline loops: CDR1 MNHEY, CDR2 SVGAGI. The CDR3 has 13 residues. Trimming cost V 0 bases and J 7 bases, with 8 bases left between them. The CDR3 region is CASSYSGIHTQYF. The CDR3 DNA reads as TGTGCCAGCAGTTACTCGGGCATACATACGCAGTATTTT.

The V gene is TRBV9, the J gene TRBJ2-2; TRBD1 matches 8 bases. Trimming took 6 bases from V and 8 from J; bases not matched to a gene: 15. CDR1 is SGDLS, CDR2 YYNGEE, per germline. The CDR3 runs to 16 residues. The chain's CDR3 is CASTDRGPSTGGELFF. In nucleotides, the CDR3 is TGTGCCAGCACCGACAGGGGCCCAAGCACCGGTGGGGAGCTGTTTTTT.

The chain carries TRBV7-2 and TRBJ2-7, with 8 positions matching TRBD2. From germline, CDR1 is SGHTA and CDR2 FQGNSA. The CDR3 has 13 residues. The V segment lost 6 bases and the J segment 11 bases; nucleotides outside the gene matches: 12. Written as DNA, the CDR3 is TGTGCCAGCAGATGGGGACTAGGAGGCGTCAAGTACTTC. This encodes CASRWGLGGVKYF.

This chain joins TRBV12-5 and TRBJ2-7; 8 positions match TRBD1. Germline V lookup: CDR1 LGHNT, CDR2 FRNRAP. This CDR3 has 16 residues. Trimming cost V 5 bases and J 5 bases; bases outside gene matches: 14. CDR3 protein: CASGGPGQGWWDEQYF. The CDR3 DNA reads TGTGCTAGTGGTGGACCTGGACAGGGATGGTGGGACGAGCAGTACTTC.

This clone was detected once. The chain links TRBV7-9 to TRBJ1-4, with D uncertain. The CDR3 has 15 residues. The germline V gene encodes CDR1 SEHNR and CDR2 FQNEAQ (reference sequence). V dropped 2 bases and J dropped 0 bases, with 7 bases sitting between them. In DNA, the CDR3 is TGTGCCAGCAGCTTATTGGGGTCAACTAATGAAAAACTGTTTTTT. Translating gives CASSLLGSTNEKLFF.